This T cell receptor beta chain was identified during a study of T cells after yellow fever vaccination. Study findings and constraints: Most primary-vaccination clones reappeared after the booster (just under 98% CD4, 88% CD8).

This CDR3 contains 14 residues. Trimming pared 2 bases from V and 7 bases from J, leaving 11 bases between. The germline gives CDR1 ENHRY, CDR2 SYGVKD. There are a few counts of this clonotype. Its target is unknown. TCRdb fed the 5' RACE reads into MiXCR, producing one record per CDR3 protein. Of 510,000 or so distinct CDR3 sequences listed, over 15% are singletons. This rearrangement joins TRBV10-3 to TRBJ2-2, with D possibly being TRBD2 (5 bases). The material was PBMCs, obtained 15 days after the yellow fever booster vaccination. The receptor's source is a man aged 30 to 45 who received the YFV17D yellow fever vaccine. The CDR3, as DNA: TGTGCCATCAGTGAGCCCCTAGGAGGCGGGGAGCTGTTTTTT. It yields the protein CAISEPLGGGELFF.